The 25 T cell receptor beta chains in this list originate from one sample, sequenced in a study of T cells after yellow fever vaccination. TCRdb recomputed calls from the 5' RACE reads with MiXCR, one row per CDR3 protein. The sample shows about 73,000 distinct CDR3 sequences, about 7.7% of them seen only once. Material: CD8+ T cells sorted from PBMCs, obtained on the day of the yellow fever booster vaccination. These receptors came from a man aged 30-40 years who received the YFV17D yellow fever vaccine.

V is TRBV4-3 and J is TRBJ2-1, with a weak D call TRBD2 (6 bases). The CDR3 extends over 16 amino acids. Germline values: CDR1 LGHNA, CDR2 YSLEER. The V end lost 4 bases, the J end lost 4 bases, and 17 bases lay between the germline ends. The CDR3 region is CASSPLDQRVYNEQFF. CDR3 coding DNA: TGCGCCAGCAGCCCCCTAGACCAGCGGGTTTACAATGAGCAGTTCTTC.

In this sample, this clonotype turned up many times. V gene TRBV29-1 combines with J gene TRBJ2-7; a possible D gene is TRBD2 (6 bases). This CDR3 is built from 13 residues. Germline CDR1 is SQVTM and CDR2 is ANQGSEA. Deletions cut 6 bases from V and 6 bases from J, with 18 bases between. The CDR3 DNA follows: TGCAGCGTGCCGGGACTCGCGTCAACCGAGCAGTACTTC. This encodes CSVPGLASTEQYF.

The V and J genes are TRBV6-5 and TRBJ2-1; TRBD2 might be the D (5 bases). Germline CDR1 and CDR2: MNHEY and SVGAGI. The CDR3 extends over 17 amino acids. With 0 bases removed from V and 0 bases from J, the gap between germline ends came to 12 bases. CDR3 region: CASSYSSGKSSYNEQFF. As DNA, the CDR3 is TGTGCCAGCAGTTACTCGAGCGGAAAGAGCTCCTACAATGAGCAGTTCTTC.

This clonotype was observed a handful of times. This sequence joins TRBV5-4 and TRBJ2-2; D not certain. CDR1 is SGHNT and CDR2 is YYREEE in the germline V gene (reference sequence). The CDR3 extends over 13 amino acids. With 5 bases removed from V and 3 bases from J, the gap between germline ends came to 8 bases. The CDR3 here is CASSGPDTGELFF. CDR3 in DNA: TGTGCCAGCAGTGGACCGGACACCGGGGAGCTGTTTTTT. The full variable domain, completed using reference TRBV5-4 and TRBJ2-2, is ETGVTQSPTHLIKTRGQQVTLRCSSQSGHNTVSWYQQALGQGPQFIFQYYREEENGRGNFPPRFSGLQFPNYSSELNVNALELDDSALYLCASSGPDTGELFFGEGSRLTVL.

This clonotype was counted between two and nine times. V usage is TRBV7-2 and J usage is TRBJ2-2; unclear D gene. Trimming cost V 3 bases and J 4 bases, with 3 bases left between them. Germline V gene sequence: CDR1 SGHTA, CDR2 FQGNSA. This CDR3 comprises 12 residues. DNA for the CDR3: TGTGCCAGCAGCTTTAGCACCGGGGAGCTGTTTTTT. Its protein is CASSFSTGELFF.

This clonotype was counted ten times or more. This rearrangement joins TRBV29-1 to TRBJ2-7; TRBD2 might be the D (5 bases). Between the trimmed V and J ends, which lost 3 bases and 3 bases, there was a span of 12 bases. Germline values: CDR1 SQVTM, CDR2 ANQGSEA. The CDR3 is made up of 13 amino acids. The CDR3 DNA is TGCAGCGTTGATTCCTCCGAGGGCTACGAGCAGTACTTC. Translation gives CSVDSSEGYEQYF.

This clonotype showed up just a few times. The chain couples TRBV29-1 to TRBJ1-2; D gene uncertain. The CDR3 sequence is 11 residues long. From germline, CDR1 is SQVTM and CDR2 ANQGSEA. V gave up 6 bases and J gave up 4 bases, with 9 bases separating them. The CDR3 loop reads CSVAGSYGYTF. CDR3 in DNA: TGCAGCGTCGCGGGGAGCTATGGCTACACCTTC.

This clonotype was seen repeatedly, ten times or more. V and J are TRBV27 and TRBJ2-5; D gene unclear. The CDR3 extends over 14 amino acids. The germline CDR1 and CDR2 sequences are MNHEY and SMNVEV (reference sequence). With 2 bases removed from V and 2 bases from J, the gap between germline ends came to 9 bases. This CDR3 reads CASSLDGLQETQYF. CDR3 coding DNA: TGTGCCAGCAGTTTAGACGGGTTGCAAGAGACCCAGTACTTC.

This clonotype was seen at least ten times. J is TRBJ1-3 and V is TRBV6-5, with a weak D call TRBD1 (5 bases). This CDR3 comprises 14 residues. Deletions cut 6 bases from V and 4 bases from J, with 13 bases between. Germline values: CDR1 MNHEY, CDR2 SVGAGI. CDR3 nucleotides: TGTGCCAGCAGCCCCGCAGGGCTCGGAAACACCATATATTTT. Amino acids: CASSPAGLGNTIYF.

This clonotype was seen many times. This chain joins TRBV7-6 and TRBJ2-2; no clear D gene. With 1 base removed from V and 2 bases from J, the gap between germline ends came to 8 bases. The CDR3 is 15 amino acids. Germline values: CDR1 SGHVS, CDR2 FNYEAQ. In DNA form, the CDR3 reads TGTGCCAGCAGCTTAGATCAGTTTAACACCGGGGAGCTGTTTTTT. This sequence encodes CASSLDQFNTGELFF.

The chain carries TRBV6-1 and TRBJ2-1; TRBD1 or TRBD2 may be the D gene (5 bases each). Germline V gene sequence: CDR1 MNHNS, CDR2 SASEGT. V was cut by 6 bases and J by 5 bases, with 14 bases left in between. The CDR3 consists of 14 residues. The CDR3: CASRLPGANNEQFF. The CDR3 DNA is TGTGCCAGCAGGCTACCCGGGGCCAACAATGAGCAGTTCTTC.

This chain uses TRBV30 with TRBJ2-2, with D unclear. The V gene lost 2 bases and the J gene lost 5 bases, with 6 bases spanning the gap. In germline, CDR1 is GTSNPN, CDR2 SVGIG (reference sequence). The CDR3 extends over 12 amino acids. CDR3 residues: CAWSWGTGELFF. The CDR3 region has the DNA TGTGCCTGGAGTTGGGGAACCGGGGAGCTGTTTTTT.

The sample holds many counts of this clonotype. V and J are TRBV29-1 and TRBJ2-1, with TRBD2 as a possible D gene (6 bases). V was clipped by 8 bases and J by 3 bases, with 14 bases between them. CDR3 length: 13 amino acids. Germline V gene data show CDR1 as SQVTM and CDR2 as ANQGSEA. The CDR3 is CSHGVGGYNEQFF. The CDR3, as DNA: TGCAGCCACGGCGTGGGGGGCTACAATGAGCAGTTCTTC.

This clonotype was recorded at least ten times. The rearrangement uses TRBV10-3 and TRBJ1-2; D not certain. Germline CDR1 and CDR2: ENHRY and SYGVKD. V was pared by 7 bases and J by 3 bases, with 9 bases between. The CDR3 runs 12 residues. The CDR3 protein is CAITNFYYGYTF. CDR3 coding DNA: TGTGCCATCACGAATTTTTACTATGGCTACACCTTC.

This clonotype has just a few counts. This chain connects TRBV30 to TRBJ2-2; 10 bases line up with TRBD2. The germline gives CDR1 GTSNPN, CDR2 SVGIG (reference sequence). The CDR3 sequence is 16 residues long. Trimming took 3 bases from V and 4 from J; bases not matched to a gene: 8. CDR3 sequence (DNA): TGTGCCTGGAGACCTAGCGGGAGTCTGATCACCGGGGAGCTGTTTTTT. It yields the protein CAWRPSGSLITGELFF.

V and J are TRBV9 and TRBJ2-7, with TRBD1 matching over 9 bases. The germline CDR1 and CDR2 sequences are SGDLS and YYNGEE. V lost 4 bases to trimming and J lost 3 bases; unmatched junction nucleotides: 8. The CDR3 runs to 15 residues. CDR3 DNA: TGTGCCAGCAGCCGAGGTGGGACAGGGAACTACGAGCAGTACTTC. Translated, it gives CASSRGGTGNYEQYF.

The chain recombines TRBV10-3 with TRBJ2-7, with TRBD2 matching 13 bases. The CDR3 sequence is 14 residues long. CDR1 is ENHRY, CDR2 SYGVKD, per germline. V was clipped by 6 bases and J by 3 bases; unmatched bases: 2. CDR3 protein: CAIRGTSGVYEQYF. The CDR3 DNA is TGTGCCATCAGAGGGACTAGCGGGGTCTACGAGCAGTACTTC.

This clonotype was recorded a few times. The V gene is TRBV3-1, the J gene TRBJ1-2, with 10 bases matching TRBD1. The CDR3 is 17 amino acids. V lost 1 base and J lost 5; bases outside the gene matches: 10. Germline V gives CDR1 LGHDT, CDR2 YNNKEL (reference sequence). CDR3 bases: TGTGCCAGCAGCCAAGGGTACCGGGACAGGGGTCCGTATGGCTACACCTTC. Its translation: CASSQGYRDRGPYGYTF.

This chain uses TRBV7-2 with TRBJ2-2; the D gene is possibly TRBD2 (6 bases). The CDR3 spans 15 residues. Per the germline V gene, CDR1 is SGHTA and CDR2 is FQGNSA. The ends were cut back, 1 base at V and 7 bases at J, with 13 bases in the middle. The CDR3 DNA reads as TGTGCCAGCAGCTTAGTTGGCGGGACCGGCGGGGAGCTGTTTTTT. This translates into CASSLVGGTGGELFF. Drawing the rest from reference TRBV7-2 and TRBJ2-2, the complete variable domain is GAGVSQSPSNKVTEKGKDVELRCDPISGHTALYWYRQSLGQGLEFLIYFQGNSAPDKSGLPSDRFSAERTGGSVSTLTIQRTQQEDSAVYLCASSLVGGTGGELFFGEGSRLTVL.

This clonotype was detected ten times or more. The chain carries TRBV5-1 and TRBJ2-3; 7 bases are a match to TRBD2. Germline-derived CDR1 and CDR2 are SGHRS and YFSETQ. Losses at the gene ends were 7 bases for V and 0 bases for J; bases not matched to a gene: 11. CDR3 length equals 16 residues. CDR3 protein: CASSAPSGQSTDTQYF. Here the CDR3 DNA reads TGCGCCAGCTCCGCTCCTAGCGGACAAAGCACAGATACGCAGTATTTT.

This clonotype showed up just a few times. This sequence joins TRBV24-1 and TRBJ1-5; D might be TRBD1 (5 bases). Germline CDR1 and CDR2: KGHDR and SFDVKD. This CDR3 contains 14 residues. The ends were cut back, 0 bases at V and 4 bases at J, with 6 bases in the middle. Written as DNA, the CDR3 is TGTGCCACCAGTGATTTGGACAGTAATCAGCCCCAGCATTTT. Amino acids: CATSDLDSNQPQHF.

The gene calls are TRBV4-3 and TRBJ2-3; TRBD2 agrees at 7 bases. CDR1 and CDR2 (germline): LGHNA, YSLEER. The CDR3 covers 16 residues. J lost 2 bases, V lost 0 bases, and 5 bases had no gene match. The CDR3 region has the DNA TGCGCCAGCAGCCAAGAGGCGGGACTAAACACAGATACGCAGTATTTT. Its protein product is CASSQEAGLNTDTQYF.

There are a few counts of this clonotype. The V and J genes are TRBV12-3 or TRBV12-4 and TRBJ2-7; 8 bases are a match to TRBD1. Unmatched junction bases numbered 13, after V lost 5 bases and J lost 4 bases. The CDR3 contains 16 residues. The CDR3: CASSPPPGQVEYEQYF. For the CDR3, the DNA is TGTGCCAGCAGTCCTCCACCGGGACAGGTAGAGTACGAGCAGTACTTC.

This clonotype was seen ten or more times. This chain uses TRBV7-9 with TRBJ2-7, with D possibly TRBD1 on 6 matching bases. Trimming took off 5 bases at V and 3 bases at J, with 17 bases between the two ends. The CDR3 contains 15 residues. The germline gives CDR1 SEHNR, CDR2 FQNEAQ (reference sequence). CDR3 residues: CASSRSTGQIYEQYF. The CDR3 DNA follows: TGTGCCAGCAGCCGATCCACGGGACAAATCTACGAGCAGTACTTC.

This clonotype was detected a few times. The chain carries TRBV5-3 and TRBJ1-5, with D perhaps TRBD1 (5 bases). TRBV5-3 has ORF status, its function being uncertain. Trimming took off 4 bases at V and 5 bases at J, with 13 bases between the two ends. This CDR3 is 14 amino acids long. The CDR3 region has the DNA TGTGCCAGAAGCCTCGGGGCCCCCGATCAGCCCCAGCATTTT. Protein: CARSLGAPDQPQHF.